The 10 T cell receptor beta chains below all came from one sample that was sequenced in a study of blood T cell repertoires in COVID-19. Sequenced by immunoSEQ multiplex PCR; TCRdb stores in-frame clones only, minus some. The profile covers roughly 340,000 clones, with approximately 91% appearing a single time and about 6.7% taken by the ten largest. Sequencing was done on a sample of peripheral blood. All receptors come from a woman between 65 and 79 years old with COVID-19, enrolled during active disease.

The chain carries TRBV5-5 and TRBJ2-2; D gene ambiguous. The CDR3 extends over 14 amino acids. The germline V and J ends were trimmed by 0 bases and 3 bases, with 6 bases remaining between them. Germline V lookup: CDR1 SGHKS, CDR2 YYEKEE (reference sequence). CDR3 in DNA: TGTGCCAGCAGCTTGGCTGAGTACACCGGGGAGCTGTTTTTT. Translation gives CASSLAEYTGELFF.

There are many counts of this clone. The rearrangement links TRBV6-1 to TRBJ1-2; D may be TRBD1 (6 bases). The V and J ends lost 3 bases and 5 bases respectively, with 10 bases between them. Germline CDR1 and CDR2: MNHNS and SASEGT. The CDR3 runs 13 residues. Written as DNA, the CDR3 is TGTGCCAGCAGTGAGGACAGCTCATATGGCTACACCTTC. Translating gives CASSEDSSYGYTF.

The genes are TRBV24-1 and TRBJ1-1; 8 bases map to TRBD1. CDR3 length equals 16 residues. CDR1 KGHDR and CDR2 SFDVKD come from the germline V gene. The trim removed 1 base at V and 0 bases at J, leaving 3 bases unmatched. CDR3 in DNA: TGTGCCACCAGTGATTTTGACAGGGGCATGAACACTGAAGCTTTCTTT. Protein sequence: CATSDFDRGMNTEAFF.

V usage is TRBV27 and J usage is TRBJ1-2, with TRBD1 matching 10 bases. The CDR3 extends over 14 amino acids. Germline assignment: CDR1 MNHEY and CDR2 SMNVEV (reference sequence). Trimming removed 7 bases from V and 6 bases from J; junction bases left unmatched: 8. The CDR3 here is CASTSSGTGDGYTF. DNA for the CDR3: TGTGCCAGCACCAGCTCCGGGACAGGGGATGGCTACACCTTC.

The chain joins TRBV5-1 to TRBJ2-3; 8 bases match TRBD1. From germline, CDR1 is SGHRS and CDR2 YFSETQ. This CDR3 contains 17 residues. With 1 base clipped from V and 4 bases from J, the junction kept 11 bases outside the gene matches. Written as DNA, the CDR3 is TGCGCCAGCAGCTTGCGATACAGGGGGGAAGGGTCAGATACGCAGTATTTT. It is translated as CASSLRYRGEGSDTQYF.

CDR3 in amino acids: CASSERGAREAFF. The DNA of the CDR3 is TGTGCCAGCAGTGAACGCGGGGCGAGGGAAGCTTTCTTT. This chain joins TRBV2 and TRBJ1-1; possible D gene TRBD1, 5 bases. The CDR3 consists of 13 residues. Per germline, CDR1 SNHLY and CDR2 FYNNEI. Trimming shortened V by 2 bases and J by 8 bases, and 12 bases separated the two germline ends. Drawing the rest from reference TRBV2 and TRBJ1-1, the complete variable domain is EPEVTQTPSHQVTQMGQEVILRCVPISNHLYFYWYRQILGQKVEFLVSFYNNEISEKSEIFDDQFSVERPDGSNFTLKIRSTKLEDSAMYFCASSERGAREAFFGQGTRLTVV.

V gene TRBV5-4 combines with J gene TRBJ1-1; TRBD1 aligns across 8 bases. The CDR3 is 16 residues long. Germline loops: CDR1 SGHNT, CDR2 YYREEE (reference sequence). J was trimmed by 4 bases and V by 0 bases; bases with no gene match: 8. As DNA, the CDR3 is TGTGCCAGCAGCTTGGCTAAGCAGGGGGCGGGCACTGAAGCTTTCTTT. Its translation: CASSLAKQGAGTEAFF.

V and J are TRBV19 and TRBJ2-2; 8 bases are shared with TRBD1. V gave up 2 bases and J gave up 4 bases; unmatched junction bases: 6. The CDR3 contains 16 residues. Germline loops: CDR1 LNHDA, CDR2 SQIVND (reference sequence). DNA of the CDR3: TGTGCCAGTAGTATATGGCAGGGGGCTGTCACCGGGGAGCTGTTTTTT. Translation gives CASSIWQGAVTGELFF.

The CDR3 sequence: CASKAISLTDRGSRNEQFF. The CDR3 bases are TGTGCCAGCAAGGCAATCAGTTTAACGGACAGGGGTAGTAGAAATGAGCAGTTCTTC. V is TRBV2 and J is TRBJ2-1; TRBD1 agrees at 9 bases. J lost 7 bases, V lost 7 bases, and 23 bases had no gene match. Germline V gives CDR1 SNHLY, CDR2 FYNNEI. CDR3 length: 19 residues.

The chain combines TRBV15 with TRBJ2-7, with D tentatively TRBD2 (6 bases). V was cut by 0 bases and J by 3 bases, with 9 bases left in between. This CDR3 spans 14 amino acids. Germline V lookup: CDR1 LNHNV, CDR2 YYDKDF (reference sequence). The CDR3 sequence: CATSRDQGLYEQYF. Written as DNA, the CDR3 is TGTGCCACCAGCAGAGATCAGGGACTCTACGAGCAGTACTTC.